This entry describes one T cell receptor beta chain. The data stem from a study of cytomegalovirus exposure and HLA in healthy donors. In germline, CDR1 is MNHNS, CDR2 SASEGT. This CDR3 comprises 13 residues. V shed 4 bases and J shed 11 bases, with 17 bases lying between them. The study ran its PCR with 60 Vbeta and 13 Jbeta primers. Assay: immunoSEQ multiplex PCR; the TCRdb copy retains only in-frame clones and omits some. Of under 250,000 clones in the sample, around 80% were seen once. The chain uses TRBV6-1 and TRBJ1-1; the D gene is possibly TRBD1 (6 bases). Sequenced sample: PBMCs. The sequence was collected from a woman aged 30 to 39 in good health and CMV-seropositive. For the CDR3, the DNA is TGTGCCAGCAGTGGAGAGCCACAGGGCCGCGCTTTCTTT. Protein: CASSGEPQGRAFF.